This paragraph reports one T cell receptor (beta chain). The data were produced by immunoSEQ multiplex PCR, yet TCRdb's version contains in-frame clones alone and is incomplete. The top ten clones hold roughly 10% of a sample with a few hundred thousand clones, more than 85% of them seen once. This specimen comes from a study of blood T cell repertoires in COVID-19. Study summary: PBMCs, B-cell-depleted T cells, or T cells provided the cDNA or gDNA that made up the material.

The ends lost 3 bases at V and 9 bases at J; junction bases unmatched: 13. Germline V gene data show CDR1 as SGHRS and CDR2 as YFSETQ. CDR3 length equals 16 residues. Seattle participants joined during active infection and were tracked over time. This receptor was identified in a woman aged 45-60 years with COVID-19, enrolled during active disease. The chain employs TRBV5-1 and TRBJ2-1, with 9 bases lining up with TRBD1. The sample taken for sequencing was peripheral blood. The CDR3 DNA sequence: TGCGCCAGCAGCTCGGACGGACAGGGGAAGTTTTTTGAGCAGTTCTTC. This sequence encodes CASSSDGQGKFFEQFF. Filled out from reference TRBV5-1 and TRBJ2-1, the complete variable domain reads KAGVTQTPRYLIKTRGQQVTLSCSPISGHRSVSWYQQTPGQGLQFLFEYFSETQRNKGNFPGRFSGRQFSNSRSEMNVSTLELGDSALYLCASSSDGQGKFFEQFFGPGTRLTVL.